This TCR beta chain was observed in a study of T-cell memory formation after mild COVID-19. On this clonotype: Its target is unknown.

CDR3 length: 16 amino acids. V lost 4 bases to trimming and J lost 3 bases, with 16 bases between them. Germline CDR1 is SGHNT and CDR2 is YENEEA. Study results and limitations: A balance of CD4 and CD8 characterized clones contracting day 15 to 85, whereas later expanders leaned CD4+.

Using constant-segment primers, 5'RACE produced TCR alpha and TCR beta cDNA libraries carrying sample barcodes and UMIs. MiXCR, applied by TCRdb to the 5' RACE reads, yields one record per CDR3 protein. The sample consists of roughly 400,000 distinct CDR3 sequences, roughly 24% of them appearing once. The gene calls are TRBV11-3 and TRBJ2-1; TRBD2 is a possible D gene (5 bases). The receptor was derived from an adult woman who had mild COVID-19 (a few samples of this study predate the infection). Cell type and time point are not known. The sample comprised PBMCs or a T cell subset sorted from them (not recorded which). CDR3 loop: CASSSDLGSGYNEQFF. In DNA form, the CDR3 reads TGTGCCAGCAGCTCAGACTTGGGGAGTGGCTACAATGAGCAGTTCTTC.